Presented here are 32 T cell receptor beta chains from one specimen sequenced in a study of shared clonotypes between healthy human individuals. Profiled with immunoSEQ multiplex PCR; TCRdb holds only in-frame clones, not every one. The table shows hundreds of thousands of clones, with around 73% occurring only once. The sequenced sample was memory CD4+ T cells sorted from blood. The subset denotes: CD45RA-negative fraction. These receptors originate from a woman younger than 45 in good health.

The V gene is TRBV7-9, the J gene TRBJ2-7; D possibly matches TRBD1 or TRBD2 (5 bases each). V lost 2 bases and J lost 0, with 14 bases in between. The CDR3 loop spans 16 amino acids. CDR1 and CDR2 from the germline V gene are SEHNR and FQNEAQ (reference sequence). The CDR3 reads CASSLIEGSSSYEQYF. The CDR3 DNA is TGTGCCAGCAGCTTAATCGAGGGGTCGAGCTCCTACGAGCAGTACTTC.

This clone was picked up a small number of times. This rearrangement joins TRBV27 to TRBJ2-1; 9 nucleotides align to TRBD2. The CDR3 is 16 amino acids. CDR1 is MNHEY, CDR2 SMNVEV, per germline (reference sequence). V was clipped by 5 bases and J by 5 bases; unmatched bases: 10. CDR3 sequence (DNA): TGTGCCAGCAGTACTAATCGGCTAGCGGGAAACAATGAGCAGTTCTTC. Its protein product is CASSTNRLAGNNEQFF.

This clone showed up just once. The rearrangement uses TRBV12-5 and TRBJ1-5, with D uncertain. Germline CDR1 is LGHNT and CDR2 is FRNRAP. The CDR3 is 14 amino acids. V lost 0 bases and J 6 bases, leaving 9 bases between the germline ends. Here the CDR3 reads CASGLVVRGQPQHF. The CDR3 region has the DNA TGTGCTAGTGGTTTGGTAGTCCGGGGTCAGCCCCAGCATTTT. The variable domain in full, completed from reference TRBV12-5 and TRBJ1-5, reads DARVTQTPRHKVTEMGQEVTMRCQPILGHNTVFWYRQTMMQGLELLAYFRNRAPLDDSGMPKDRFSAEMPDATLATLKIQPSEPRDSAVYFCASGLVVRGQPQHFGDGTRLSIL.

The chain employs TRBV5-1 and TRBJ2-3; no definite D call. This CDR3 is built from 16 residues. From germline, CDR1 is SGHRS and CDR2 YFSETQ. Between the trimmed V and J ends, which lost 0 bases and 0 bases, there was a span of 11 bases. For the CDR3, the DNA is TGCGCCAGCAGCTTGGCGCACGGCCCTAGCACAGATACGCAGTATTTT. As protein: CASSLAHGPSTDTQYF.

CDR3 residues: CASSLDGTAYEQYF. The CDR3 region has the DNA TGTGCCAGCAGCTTAGACGGGACAGCCTACGAGCAGTACTTC. The chain recombines TRBV7-8 with TRBJ2-7, with TRBD1 matching over 7 bases. The CDR3 extends over 14 amino acids. Germline V CDR1 and CDR2: SGHVS, FQNEAQ. The J segment lost 2 bases and the V segment lost 1 base, leaving 2 bases of the junction unmatched.

This clone was detected only a few times. The J gene is TRBJ2-7, the V gene TRBV5-4, with 9 bases aligning to TRBD1. The length of the CDR3 is 15 residues. Trimming removed 4 bases from V and 2 bases from J; junction bases left unmatched: 7. Germline V gene sequence: CDR1 SGHNT, CDR2 YYREEE (reference sequence). CDR3 coding DNA: TGTGCCAGCAGCCCGACAGGGGGGCGCCCCTACGAGCAGTACTTC. This translates into CASSPTGGRPYEQYF.

The rearrangement uses TRBV28 and TRBJ2-5; 8 positions match TRBD1. The junction had 13 bases not matched to a gene; V was cut back by 8 bases and J by 8 bases. Germline assignment: CDR1 MDHEN and CDR2 SYDVKM. CDR3 length: 14 residues. The CDR3 here is CASGPGQGISTQYF. CDR3 sequence (DNA): TGTGCCAGCGGGCCCGGACAGGGAATTTCCACCCAGTACTTC.

A single count supports this clone. This chain joins TRBV11-2 and TRBJ1-2; 8 bases are a match to TRBD1. V was clipped by 1 base and J by 6 bases; unmatched bases: 4. The CDR3 contains 14 residues. Germline-derived CDR1 and CDR2 are SGHAT and FQNNGV. The CDR3 is CASSLGTGLDGYTF. CDR3 sequence (DNA): TGTGCCAGCAGCTTAGGGACAGGGTTAGATGGCTACACCTTC.

The rearrangement uses TRBV7-9 and TRBJ2-7, with 10 nucleotides matching TRBD1. The CDR3 has 16 residues. Trimming at V came to 1 base and at J to 3 bases, leaving 6 bases not matched to a gene. The germline CDR1 and CDR2 sequences are SEHNR and FQNEAQ (reference sequence). CDR3 loop: CASSLGPGQGHYEQYF. CDR3 nucleotide sequence: TGTGCCAGCAGCTTAGGGCCGGGACAGGGGCACTACGAGCAGTACTTC.

The chain joins TRBV11-3 to TRBJ1-1, with a possible D match to TRBD1 (5 bases). Germline V CDR1 and CDR2: SGHNT, YENEEA. V lost 6 bases and J 5 bases, leaving 13 bases between the germline ends. The CDR3 has 13 residues. The CDR3: CASSNGEGTEAFF. The CDR3 DNA follows: TGTGCCAGCAGTAATGGGGAGGGGACTGAAGCTTTCTTT.

This clone was counted between two and nine times. This sequence joins TRBV7-9 and TRBJ1-1; possibly TRBD1 for D (6 bases). Deletions cut 5 bases from V and 9 bases from J, with 16 bases between. This CDR3 has 13 amino acids. In germline, CDR1 is SEHNR, CDR2 FQNEAQ (reference sequence). The CDR3 is CASSTTDRPKAFF. CDR3 nucleotides: TGTGCCAGCAGCACCACAGACAGGCCAAAAGCTTTCTTT.

This clone was seen only once. V and J are TRBV7-2 and TRBJ2-5, with 7 nucleotides matching TRBD2. The tail of the sequence fits TRBJ2-7 better, so the J call may be wrong. This CDR3 is 14 amino acids long. CDR1 and CDR2 from the germline V gene are SGHTA and FQGNSA. CDR3 region: CASSLPGRAAEQYF. CDR3 DNA sequence: TGTGCCAGCAGCTTACCTGGGAGGGCCGCCGAGCAGTACTTC.

The gene calls are TRBV10-3 and TRBJ2-7; D is undetermined. Germline CDR1 is ENHRY and CDR2 is SYGVKD. V was shortened by 2 bases and J by 4 bases, with 6 bases between the two germline ends. The CDR3 contains 12 residues. The CDR3 region is CAISEGTYEQYF. DNA of the CDR3: TGTGCCATCAGTGAGGGTACTTACGAGCAGTACTTC.

In its sample, this clone was seen many times. V is TRBV2 and J is TRBJ1-1, with 8 positions matching TRBD1. J was trimmed by 4 bases and V by 0 bases; bases with no gene match: 1. In germline, CDR1 is SNHLY, CDR2 FYNNEI. This CDR3 comprises 14 residues. The CDR3 DNA sequence: TGTGCCAGCAGTGAAGCGACAGGGGCCACTGAAGCTTTCTTT. It yields the protein CASSEATGATEAFF. Together with reference TRBV2 and TRBJ1-1, the CDR3 gives the full variable domain: EPEVTQTPSHQVTQMGQEVILRCVPISNHLYFYWYRQILGQKVEFLVSFYNNEISEKSEIFDDQFSVERPDGSNFTLKIRSTKLEDSAMYFCASSEATGATEAFFGQGTRLTVV.

This chain uses TRBV29-1 with TRBJ2-2, with D uncertain. Germline V CDR1 and CDR2: SQVTM, ANQGSEA. The CDR3 spans 12 residues. Deletions cut 7 bases from V and 2 bases from J, with 8 bases between. DNA for the CDR3: TGCAGCGCCAGTCAAAACACCGGGGAGCTGTTTTTT. This encodes CSASQNTGELFF.

The sample holds one count of this clone. The V gene is TRBV30, the J gene TRBJ1-2; D gene unclear. Between the trimmed V and J ends, which lost 3 bases and 8 bases, there was a span of 19 bases. The CDR3 contains 14 residues. From germline, CDR1 is GTSNPN and CDR2 SVGIG (reference sequence). The CDR3 region has the DNA TGTGCCTGGAGCGGCCAAATGACCCAGCGGGGCTACACCTTC. This gives the protein CAWSGQMTQRGYTF.

The chain joins TRBV6-6 to TRBJ2-1; 7 bases map to TRBD1. V trimming: 0 bases; J trimming: 7 bases; junction bases outside the gene matches: 9. Germline V gene lookup returns CDR1 MNHNY and CDR2 SVGAGI (reference sequence). The CDR3 has 16 residues. CDR3 residues: CASSYSSLGGGNEQFF. In nucleotides, the CDR3 is TGTGCCAGCAGTTACTCGAGTCTAGGGGGCGGGAATGAGCAGTTCTTC.

The chain has TRBV5-1 and TRBJ1-2, with no clear D. The CDR3 has 13 residues. Germline assignment: CDR1 SGHRS and CDR2 YFSETQ. V lost 2 bases, J lost 8 bases, and 13 bases lay in between. In DNA, the CDR3 is TGCGCCAGCAGCTTCGACGGGCGGGCCGGCTACACCTTC. It encodes CASSFDGRAGYTF.

The chain carries TRBV15 and TRBJ2-5, with 11 bases identical to TRBD1. The V and J ends lost 1 base and 5 bases, in that order; junction bases with no gene match: 3. The CDR3 is made up of 15 amino acids. Germline V gene data show CDR1 as LNHNV and CDR2 as YYDKDF (reference sequence). The CDR3 loop is CATSRGTGGKETQYF. CDR3 nucleotides: TGTGCCACCAGCAGAGGGACAGGGGGCAAGGAGACCCAGTACTTC.

The gene calls are TRBV12-5 and TRBJ1-2, with D maybe TRBD1 (5 bases). This CDR3 is 12 amino acids long. CDR1 is LGHNT and CDR2 is FRNRAP in the germline V gene. Between the trimmed V and J ends, which lost 6 bases and 8 bases, there was a span of 13 bases. CDR3 nucleotide sequence: TGTGCTAGTGGCCGGGGGTGGGGCGGCTACACCTTC. Encoded protein: CASGRGWGGYTF.

The chain has TRBV28 and TRBJ1-2; TRBD1 agrees at 7 bases. The CDR3 totals 12 residues. The germline gives CDR1 MDHEN, CDR2 SYDVKM. The V gene end was trimmed by 3 bases and the J gene end by 8 bases; junction bases not matched to a gene: 3. Here the CDR3 reads CASSFRGHGYTF. The CDR3 DNA is TGTGCCAGCAGTTTTAGGGGGCACGGCTACACCTTC.

This clone was detected only a few times. The chain joins TRBV28 to TRBJ1-5; tentatively, D is TRBD1 (5 bases). Trimming stripped 3 bases from V and 3 bases from J, with 15 bases between. The CDR3 has 16 amino acids. Germline assignment: CDR1 MDHEN and CDR2 SYDVKM. CDR3 sequence reads: CASSFQGTGINQPQHF. The CDR3 nucleotides are TGTGCCAGCAGTTTTCAAGGGACGGGCATCAATCAGCCCCAGCATTTT.

The chain has TRBV2 and TRBJ2-7; D possibly uses TRBD1 or TRBD2 (6 bases each). The CDR3 has 14 amino acids. Per germline, CDR1 SNHLY and CDR2 FYNNEI. V was trimmed by 4 bases and J by 6 bases, leaving 16 bases between them. The CDR3 here is CASSGGARGSEQYF. DNA of the CDR3: TGTGCCAGCAGTGGGGGGGCACGAGGGAGCGAGCAGTACTTC.

The chain employs TRBV27 and TRBJ2-7; D gene unclear. Germline lookup yields CDR1 MNHEY and CDR2 SMNVEV (reference sequence). This CDR3 comprises 13 residues. The ends were cut back, 7 bases at V and 2 bases at J, with 12 bases in the middle. For the CDR3, the DNA is TGTGCCAGCACCCAGAGACAAACCTACGAGCAGTACTTC. Residues: CASTQRQTYEQYF.

In nucleotides, the CDR3 is TGCACCAGCAGCCAACGACTGGGCGAGACCCAGTACTTC. This encodes CTSSQRLGETQYF. This rearrangement joins TRBV1 to TRBJ2-5. TRBV1 is reported as a pseudogene. The length of the CDR3 is 13 residues.

The chain combines TRBV18 with TRBJ1-4; TRBD1 agrees at 9 bases. Germline V gene sequence: CDR1 KGHSH, CDR2 LQKENI. There are 17 residues in the CDR3. V lost 6 bases to trimming and J lost 3 bases; unmatched junction nucleotides: 11. DNA of the CDR3: TGTGCCAGCTCGTCGGGACAGGGAATTTCTTCTAATGAAAAACTGTTTTTT. Its translation is CASSSGQGISSNEKLFF.

This clone has only one observation. This chain uses TRBV13 with TRBJ2-7; perhaps TRBD1 as D (5 bases). CDR3 length equals 14 residues. Trimming shortened V by 3 bases and J by 5 bases, and 14 bases separated the two germline ends. Germline V gene lookup returns CDR1 PRHDT and CDR2 FYEKMQ (reference sequence). The chain's CDR3 is CASSFGQGGDEQYF. CDR3 bases: TGTGCCAGCAGCTTCGGGCAGGGTGGCGACGAGCAGTACTTC.

V and J are TRBV29-1 and TRBJ2-2; D unresolved. Trimming removed 4 bases at V and 4 bases at J, with 4 bases between. CDR3 length equals 11 residues. Germline CDR1 is SQVTM and CDR2 is ANQGSEA. The CDR3 spells CSVGVTGELFF. The DNA for the CDR3 is TGCAGCGTTGGGGTCACCGGGGAGCTGTTTTTT.

The chain has TRBV28 and TRBJ1-4, with a possible D match to TRBD1 (5 bases). V lost 5 bases and J 7 bases, leaving 14 bases between the germline ends. This CDR3 spans 14 amino acids. Germline lookup yields CDR1 MDHEN and CDR2 SYDVKM. CDR3 DNA sequence: TGTGCCAGCAGTCCAGGTGAGGGGAGTGAAAAACTGTTTTTT. Its translation: CASSPGEGSEKLFF.

The rearrangement links TRBV2 to TRBJ1-3; no definite D call. V gave up 2 bases and J gave up 1 base, with 9 bases separating them. This CDR3 spans 15 amino acids. Germline V CDR1 and CDR2: SNHLY, FYNNEI. The CDR3 region has the DNA TGTGCCAGCAGTGAACGCGCGTCTTCTGGAAACACCATATATTTT. It is translated as CASSERASSGNTIYF.

This clone was counted between two and nine times. CDR3 in DNA: TGTGCCAGCAGTCAGGACAGGGGTAATGAGCAGTTCTTC. Protein product: CASSQDRGNEQFF. V and J are TRBV6-1 and TRBJ2-1, with 9 bases fitting TRBD1. The V gene's germline CDR1 is MNHNS and CDR2 SASEGT. Germline trimming cut 5 bases from V and 7 bases from J; bases unmatched to any gene: 3. The length of the CDR3 is 13 residues.

The J gene is TRBJ2-1, the V gene TRBV7-6; tentative D call: TRBD2 (6 bases). The CDR3 spans 12 residues. Germline V lookup: CDR1 SGHVS, CDR2 FNYEAQ. V lost 3 bases to trimming and J lost 10 bases, with 10 bases between them. DNA of the CDR3: TGTGCCAGCAGCTTGGGGCGGGGCGAGCAGTTCTTC. The encoded protein is CASSLGRGEQFF. Full variable domain (rest looked up from reference TRBV7-6 and TRBJ2-1): GAGVSQSPRYKVTKRGQDVALRCDPISGHVSLYWYRQALGQGPEFLTYFNYEAQQDKSGLPNDRFSAERPEGSISTLTIQRTEQRDSAMYRCASSLGRGEQFFGPGTRLTVL.